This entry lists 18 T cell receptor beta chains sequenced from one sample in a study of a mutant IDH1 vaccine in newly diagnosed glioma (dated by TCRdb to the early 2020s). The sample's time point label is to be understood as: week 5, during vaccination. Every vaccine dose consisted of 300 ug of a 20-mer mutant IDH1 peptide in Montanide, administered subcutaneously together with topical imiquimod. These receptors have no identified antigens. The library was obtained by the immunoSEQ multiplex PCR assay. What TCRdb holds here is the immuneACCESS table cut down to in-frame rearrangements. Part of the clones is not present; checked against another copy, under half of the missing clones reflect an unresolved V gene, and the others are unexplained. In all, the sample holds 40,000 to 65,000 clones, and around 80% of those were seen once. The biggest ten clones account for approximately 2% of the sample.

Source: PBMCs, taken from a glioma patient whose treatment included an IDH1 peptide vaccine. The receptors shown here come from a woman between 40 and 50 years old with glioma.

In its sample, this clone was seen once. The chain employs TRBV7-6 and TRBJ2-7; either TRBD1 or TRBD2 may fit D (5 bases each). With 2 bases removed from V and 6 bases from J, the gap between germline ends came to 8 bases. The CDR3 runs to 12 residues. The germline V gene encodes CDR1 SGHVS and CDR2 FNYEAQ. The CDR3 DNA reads TGTGCCAGCAGCTTACTGGGACGCGAGCAGTACTTC. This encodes CASSLLGREQYF.

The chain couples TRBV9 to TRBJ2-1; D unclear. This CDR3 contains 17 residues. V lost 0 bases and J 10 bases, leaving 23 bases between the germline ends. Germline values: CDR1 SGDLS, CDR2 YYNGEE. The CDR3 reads CASSVVSGPPHNGEQFF. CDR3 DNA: TGTGCCAGCAGCGTAGTGTCTGGACCGCCCCATAATGGGGAGCAGTTCTTC.

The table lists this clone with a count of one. CDR3 sequence reads: CASSFRFRGMGDTQYF. As DNA, the CDR3 is TGTGCCAGCAGCTTTCGATTTCGGGGGATGGGAGATACGCAGTATTTT. The chain employs TRBV5-5 and TRBJ2-3, with a weak D call TRBD2 (6 bases). The CDR3 runs to 16 residues. The V end lost 2 bases, the J end lost 5 bases, and 18 bases lay between the germline ends. Germline V gene sequence: CDR1 SGHKS, CDR2 YYEKEE (reference sequence).

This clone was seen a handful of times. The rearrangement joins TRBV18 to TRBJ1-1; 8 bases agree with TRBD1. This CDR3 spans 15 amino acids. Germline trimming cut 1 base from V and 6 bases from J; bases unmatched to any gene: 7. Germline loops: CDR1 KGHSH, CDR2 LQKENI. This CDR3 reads CASSPLETGASEAFF. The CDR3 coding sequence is TGTGCCAGCTCACCACTTGAGACAGGGGCCTCTGAAGCTTTCTTT.

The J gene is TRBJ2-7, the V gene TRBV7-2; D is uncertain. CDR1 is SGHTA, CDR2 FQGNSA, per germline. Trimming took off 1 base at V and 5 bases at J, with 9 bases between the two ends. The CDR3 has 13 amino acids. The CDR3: CASSLVVPNEQYF. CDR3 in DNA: TGTGCCAGCAGCTTAGTCGTCCCTAACGAGCAGTACTTC.

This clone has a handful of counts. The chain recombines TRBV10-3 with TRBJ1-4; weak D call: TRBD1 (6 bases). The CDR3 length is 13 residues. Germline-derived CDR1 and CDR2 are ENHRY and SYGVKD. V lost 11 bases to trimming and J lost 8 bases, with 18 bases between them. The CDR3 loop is CAVAGGLGEKLFF. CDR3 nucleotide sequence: TGTGCCGTTGCCGGGGGCCTGGGCGAAAAACTGTTTTTT.

The CDR3 bases are TGTGCCACCAAGGCAGGGGTCCTGAACACTGAAGCTTTCTTT. Translation gives CATKAGVLNTEAFF. The chain employs TRBV19 and TRBJ1-1, with a possible D match to TRBD1 (6 bases). The germline V gene encodes CDR1 LNHDA and CDR2 SQIVND (reference sequence). Trimming removed 10 bases from V and 0 bases from J, with 15 bases in between. The CDR3 consists of 14 residues. Combining the CDR3 with reference TRBV19 and TRBJ1-1 gives the whole variable domain DGGITQSPKYLFRKEGQNVTLSCEQNLNHDAMYWYRQDPGQGLRLIYYSQIVNDFQKGDIAEGYSVSREKKESFPLTVTSAQKNPTAFYLCATKAGVLNTEAFFGQGTRLTVV.

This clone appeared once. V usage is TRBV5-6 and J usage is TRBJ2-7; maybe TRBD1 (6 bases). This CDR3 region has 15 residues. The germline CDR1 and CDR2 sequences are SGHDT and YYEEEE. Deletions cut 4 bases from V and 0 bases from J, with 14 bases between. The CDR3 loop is CASSGSGQNSYEQYF. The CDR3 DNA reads TGTGCCAGCAGCGGCTCTGGACAGAACTCCTACGAGCAGTACTTC.

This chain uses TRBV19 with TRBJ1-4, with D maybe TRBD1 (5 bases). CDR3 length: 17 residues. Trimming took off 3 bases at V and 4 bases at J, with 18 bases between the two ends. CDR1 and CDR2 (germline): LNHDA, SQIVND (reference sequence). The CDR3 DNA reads TGTGCCAGTAGTATTCTATTCGGGGGTCGCGGTAATGAAAAACTGTTTTTT. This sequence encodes CASSILFGGRGNEKLFF.

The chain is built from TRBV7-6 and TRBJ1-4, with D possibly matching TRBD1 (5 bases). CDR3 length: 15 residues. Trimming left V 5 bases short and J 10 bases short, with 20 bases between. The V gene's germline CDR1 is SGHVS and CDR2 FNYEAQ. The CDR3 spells CASSLNWRTGTKLFF. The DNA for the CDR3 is TGTGCCAGCAGCCTTAATTGGCGAACCGGGACAAAACTGTTTTTT.

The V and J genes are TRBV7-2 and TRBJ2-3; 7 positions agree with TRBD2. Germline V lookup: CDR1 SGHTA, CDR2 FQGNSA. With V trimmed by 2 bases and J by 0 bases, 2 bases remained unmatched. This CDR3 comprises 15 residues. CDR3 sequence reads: CASSLPSGSTDTQYF. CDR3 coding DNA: TGTGCCAGCAGCTTACCTAGCGGTAGCACAGATACGCAGTATTTT.

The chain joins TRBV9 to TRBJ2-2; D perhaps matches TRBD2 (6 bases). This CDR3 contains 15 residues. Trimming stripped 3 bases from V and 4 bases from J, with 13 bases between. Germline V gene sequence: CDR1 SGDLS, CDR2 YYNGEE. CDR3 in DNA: TGTGCCAGCAGCGGAAGGACTAAATTCACCGGGGAGCTGTTTTTT. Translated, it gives CASSGRTKFTGELFF. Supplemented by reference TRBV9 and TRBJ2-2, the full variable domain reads DSGVTQTPKHLITATGQRVTLRCSPRSGDLSVYWYQQSLDQGLQFLIQYYNGEERAKGNILERFSAQQFPDLHSELNLSSLELGDSALYFCASSGRTKFTGELFFGEGSRLTVL.

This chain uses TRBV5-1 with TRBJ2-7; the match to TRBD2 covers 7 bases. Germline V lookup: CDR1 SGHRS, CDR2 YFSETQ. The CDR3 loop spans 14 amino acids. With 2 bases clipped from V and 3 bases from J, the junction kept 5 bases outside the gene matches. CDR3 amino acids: CASSFGLGGYEQYF. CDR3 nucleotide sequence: TGCGCCAGCAGCTTCGGACTAGGCGGCTACGAGCAGTACTTC. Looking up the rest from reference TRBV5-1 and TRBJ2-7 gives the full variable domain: KAGVTQTPRYLIKTRGQQVTLSCSPISGHRSVSWYQQTPGQGLQFLFEYFSETQRNKGNFPGRFSGRQFSNSRSEMNVSTLELGDSALYLCASSFGLGGYEQYFGPGTRLTVT.

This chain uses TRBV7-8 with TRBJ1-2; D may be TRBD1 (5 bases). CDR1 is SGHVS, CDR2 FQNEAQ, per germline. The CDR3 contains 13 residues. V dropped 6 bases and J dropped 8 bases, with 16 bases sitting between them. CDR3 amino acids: CASSLTGAGGYTF. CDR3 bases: TGTGCCAGCAGTTTAACTGGGGCGGGGGGCTACACCTTC. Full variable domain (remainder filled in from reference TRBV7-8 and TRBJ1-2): GAGVSQSPRYKVAKRGQDVALRCDPISGHVSLFWYQQALGQGPEFLTYFQNEAQLDKSGLPSDRFFAERPEGSVSTLKIQRTQQEDSAVYLCASSLTGAGGYTFGSGTRLTVV.

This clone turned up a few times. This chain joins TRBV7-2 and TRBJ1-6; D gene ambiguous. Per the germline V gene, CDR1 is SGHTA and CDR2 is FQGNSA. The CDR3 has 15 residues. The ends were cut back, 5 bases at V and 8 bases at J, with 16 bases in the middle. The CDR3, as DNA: TGTGCCAGCAGCCCGAGGCTCAGGCGAGATTCACCCCTCCACTTT. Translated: CASSPRLRRDSPLHF.

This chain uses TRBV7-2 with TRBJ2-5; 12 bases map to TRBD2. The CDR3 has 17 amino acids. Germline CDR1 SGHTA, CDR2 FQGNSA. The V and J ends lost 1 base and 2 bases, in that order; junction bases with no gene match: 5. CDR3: CASSLGLAGGVQETQYF. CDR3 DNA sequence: TGTGCCAGCAGCTTAGGGCTAGCGGGGGGGGTACAAGAGACCCAGTACTTC.

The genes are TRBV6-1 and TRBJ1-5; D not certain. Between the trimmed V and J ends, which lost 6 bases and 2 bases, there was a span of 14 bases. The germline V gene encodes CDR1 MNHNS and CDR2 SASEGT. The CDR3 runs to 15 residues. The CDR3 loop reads CASSLEEGGNQPQHF. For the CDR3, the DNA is TGTGCCAGCAGCCTCGAGGAAGGTGGCAATCAGCCCCAGCATTTT.

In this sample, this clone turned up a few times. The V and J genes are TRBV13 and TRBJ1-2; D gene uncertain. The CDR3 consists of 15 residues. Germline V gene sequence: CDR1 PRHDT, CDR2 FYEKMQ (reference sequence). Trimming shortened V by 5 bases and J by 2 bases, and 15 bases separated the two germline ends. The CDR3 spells CASSPRAYINYGYTF. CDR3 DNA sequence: TGTGCCAGCAGCCCAAGGGCCTATATAAACTATGGCTACACCTTC.